Below, 26 T cell receptor beta chains from the same sample are listed, as sequenced in a study of low-dose radiotherapy and immunotherapy resistance in tumors. First-strand cDNA relied on TRAV- and TRBV-specific primers spanning alpha and beta chains. A constant-region primer paired with the V-primer adapter amplified TCRs over about 20 PCR cycles. Each CDR3 protein is one row after TCRdb ran MiXCR on the reads. The data contain nearly 95,000 distinct CDR3 sequences, around 9.2% of them singletons. Time point defined: before trial treatment. Sequenced here: PBMCs, sampled before treatment. The receptors stem from a male donor with prostate cancer.

This clonotype was seen ten or more times. The chain has TRBV7-2 and TRBJ1-3, with 7 positions matching TRBD1. Germline CDR1 is SGHTA and CDR2 is FQGNSA. This CDR3 contains 16 residues. The junction had 7 bases not matched to a gene; V was cut back by 5 bases and J by 0 bases. The CDR3 here is CASSTRTGISGNTIYF. The DNA for the CDR3 is TGTGCCAGCAGCACCCGGACAGGCATCTCTGGAAACACCATATATTTT.

This clonotype was detected ten times or more. V usage is TRBV6-4 and J usage is TRBJ2-3; TRBD2 might be the D (5 bases). The CDR3 is 13 residues long. Germline V lookup: CDR1 MRHNA, CDR2 SNTAGT. V lost 5 bases to trimming and J lost 1 base, with 7 bases between them. The CDR3 sequence is CASSYSGTDTQYF. The CDR3 coding sequence is TGTGCCAGCAGTTATAGCGGCACAGATACGCAGTATTTT.

This clonotype was seen at least ten times. CDR3 amino acids: CASSLSLQGIKFF. In DNA form, the CDR3 reads TGTGCCAGCAGCTTAAGCCTCCAGGGGATAAAATTCTTC. The chain has TRBV11-1 and TRBJ2-1; TRBD1 might be the D (6 bases). With 2 bases removed from V and 16 bases from J, the gap between germline ends came to 18 bases. The CDR3 length is 13 residues. In germline, CDR1 is SGHAT, CDR2 FQDESV (reference sequence).

This clonotype was recorded many times. The chain combines TRBV6-5 with TRBJ2-6; perhaps TRBD1 as D (5 bases). V was trimmed by 4 bases and J by 4 bases, leaving 11 bases between them. CDR3 size: 15 residues. Germline CDR1 reads MNHEY; CDR2 reads SVGAGI. The CDR3 reads CASSSTTVGANVLTF. CDR3 nucleotide sequence: TGTGCCAGCAGTTCAACGACAGTGGGGGCCAACGTCCTGACTTTC.

This clonotype was seen once. A read error likely explains this, since a far larger clone differs by one base. The J gene is TRBJ2-7, the V gene TRBV5-4; D might be TRBD1 or TRBD2, each matching 5 bases. This CDR3 has 16 amino acids. Trimming pared 3 bases from V and 7 bases from J, leaving 23 bases between. Germline CDR1 is SGHNT and CDR2 is YYREEE (reference sequence). DNA of the CDR3: TGTGCCAGCAGCTGGGGGATGGATCCAGCCTACAATGAGCAGTACTTC. Translation gives CASSWGMDPAYNEQYF.

In this sample, this clonotype turned up many times. The chain employs TRBV3-1 and TRBJ2-2; no definite D call. V lost 2 bases to trimming and J lost 2 bases, with 6 bases between them. This CDR3 is built from 14 residues. Germline loops: CDR1 LGHDT, CDR2 YNNKEL (reference sequence). The CDR3 nucleotides are TGTGCCAGCAGCCAAACGTATAACACCGGGGAGCTGTTTTTT. Its protein product is CASSQTYNTGELFF.

This clonotype was observed many times. The rearrangement links TRBV28 to TRBJ1-2; unclear D gene. The CDR3 sequence is 14 residues long. V was cut by 6 bases and J by 7 bases, with 18 bases left in between. CDR1 and CDR2 (germline): MDHEN, SYDVKM. The CDR3 loop is CASSLSVPKGGYTF. CDR3 coding DNA: TGTGCCAGCAGCCTATCCGTCCCCAAGGGTGGCTACACCTTC.

In its sample, this clonotype was seen many times. The chain employs TRBV6-5 and TRBJ2-1; 14 positions agree with TRBD2. The CDR3 is 18 amino acids. CDR1 and CDR2 from the germline V gene are MNHEY and SVGAGI. After removal of 6 bases from V and 2 bases from J, the junction contained 9 bases not matched to a gene. CDR3 protein: CASRERLAGGPAYNEQFF. The CDR3 coding sequence is TGTGCCAGCAGGGAGAGACTAGCGGGAGGGCCTGCCTACAATGAGCAGTTCTTC.

The sample holds a few counts of this clonotype. This rearrangement joins TRBV28 to TRBJ2-5, with no clear D. Germline V gene data show CDR1 as MDHEN and CDR2 as SYDVKM. This CDR3 spans 12 amino acids. V was trimmed by 4 bases and J by 5 bases, leaving 8 bases between them. CDR3 residues: CASSSMVETQYF. CDR3 bases: TGTGCCAGCAGTTCGATGGTGGAGACCCAGTACTTC.

This clonotype was counted many times. The chain is built from TRBV9 and TRBJ2-7; D is possibly TRBD1 (6 bases). Per germline, CDR1 SGDLS and CDR2 YYNGEE. The CDR3 is 14 amino acids. The ends were cut back, 4 bases at V and 5 bases at J, with 16 bases in the middle. The CDR3 DNA reads TGTGCCAGCAGCACACGAGGGACATCCCACGAGCAGTACTTC. It is translated as CASSTRGTSHEQYF. Together with reference TRBV9 and TRBJ2-7, the CDR3 gives the full variable domain: DSGVTQTPKHLITATGQRVTLRCSPRSGDLSVYWYQQSLDQGLQFLIQYYNGEERAKGNILERFSAQQFPDLHSELNLSSLELGDSALYFCASSTRGTSHEQYFGPGTRLTVT.

At least ten counts were recorded for this clonotype. The chain couples TRBV20-1 to TRBJ2-1, with D unclear. Trimming removed 4 bases from V and 13 bases from J, with 14 bases in between. This CDR3 is 11 amino acids long. Germline CDR1 and CDR2: DFQATT and SNEGSKA (reference sequence). This chain's CDR3 is CSATQQLDQFF. The CDR3 nucleotides are TGCAGTGCTACCCAGCAGCTGGACCAGTTCTTC.

This clonotype was picked up many times. This chain connects TRBV23-1 to TRBJ2-7; tentative D call: TRBD2 (6 bases). TRBV23-1 is an open reading frame whose function is uncertain. Trimming cost V 2 bases and J 3 bases, with 14 bases left between them. There are 15 residues in the CDR3. The CDR3 DNA reads TGCGCCAGCAGTCAACGCCTAGCGCCGAACTACGAGCAGTACTTC. Translated, it gives CASSQRLAPNYEQYF.

This clonotype was observed many times. The gene calls are TRBV7-2 and TRBJ2-2; TRBD1 might be the D (6 bases). Germline V lookup: CDR1 SGHTA, CDR2 FQGNSA. The CDR3 loop spans 13 amino acids. Trimming pared 4 bases from V and 4 bases from J, leaving 7 bases between. Here the CDR3 reads CASSSGATGELFF. DNA of the CDR3: TGTGCCAGCAGCTCAGGGGCCACCGGGGAGCTGTTTTTT.

There are many counts of this clonotype. The chain employs TRBV7-8 and TRBJ1-5; D is unresolved. With 3 bases removed from V and 3 bases from J, the gap between germline ends came to 6 bases. This CDR3 has 13 residues. Germline V gene sequence: CDR1 SGHVS, CDR2 FQNEAQ. Written as DNA, the CDR3 is TGTGCCAGCAGCTTCAGTTACAATCAGCCCCAGCATTTT. This translates into CASSFSYNQPQHF.

In its sample, this clonotype was seen many times. The J gene is TRBJ2-7, the V gene TRBV7-2; D uncertain. The V gene lost 5 bases and the J gene lost 3 bases, with 14 bases spanning the gap. The CDR3 is 14 amino acids. Per the germline V gene, CDR1 is SGHTA and CDR2 is FQGNSA. The CDR3 DNA sequence: TGTGCCAGCAGCCACCCCCCGGACGGCTACGAGCAGTACTTC. This translates into CASSHPPDGYEQYF.

This clonotype was counted many times. The chain joins TRBV14 to TRBJ2-7; 9 bases agree with TRBD1. V lost 0 bases to trimming and J lost 13 bases; unmatched junction nucleotides: 4. This CDR3 spans 12 amino acids. CDR1 and CDR2 from the germline V gene are SGHDN and FVKESK. The CDR3 loop reads CASSQDHRGHYF. The CDR3 coding sequence is TGTGCCAGCAGCCAAGATCACAGGGGGCACTACTTC. Combining the CDR3 with reference TRBV14 and TRBJ2-7 gives the whole variable domain EAGVTQFPSHSVIEKGQTVTLRCDPISGHDNLYWYRRVMGKEIKFLLHFVKESKQDESGMPNNRFLAERTGGTYSTLKVQPAELEDSGVYFCASSQDHRGHYFGPGTRLTVT.

A note on this clonotype: One end of the junction varies from germline; a read error may be responsible. This CDR3 is CASTKDRERESEQLF. The CDR3 nucleotides read TGTGCCAGCACCAAGGACAGGGAGAGGGAAAGTGAGCAGCTCTTC. The chain is built from TRBV6-8 and TRBJ2-1, with 8 nucleotides matching TRBD1. CDR3 length equals 15 residues. Germline V gene data show CDR1 as MNHGY and CDR2 as SAAAGT.

With respect to this clonotype: This likely stems from a read error, as it lies one base from a far larger clone. The chain links TRBV6-1 to TRBJ1-2, with 9 nucleotides matching TRBD1. The ends lost 8 bases at V and 7 bases at J; junction bases unmatched: 14. The CDR3 is 15 amino acids. Per germline, CDR1 MNHNS and CDR2 SASEGT. CDR3 residues: CASCVPEQGAGGYTF. CDR3 DNA: TGTGCCAGCTGTGTCCCGGAACAGGGGGCTGGTGGCTACACCTTC.

This clonotype was picked up many times. J is TRBJ2-1 and V is TRBV24-1; 14 bases fit TRBD2. This CDR3 is 18 amino acids long. Germline V CDR1 and CDR2: KGHDR, SFDVKD. J lost 0 bases, V lost 11 bases, and 11 bases had no gene match. CDR3 sequence (DNA): TGTGCCATCAACCCGGGACTAGCGGGAGAGTGCTCCTACAATGAGCAGTTCTTC. This translates into CAINPGLAGECSYNEQFF.

This clonotype was found many times. The rearrangement joins TRBV29-1 to TRBJ1-2; 9 positions agree with TRBD1. V lost 0 bases to trimming and J lost 6 bases; unmatched junction nucleotides: 8. The CDR3 has 15 residues. Germline assignment: CDR1 SQVTM and CDR2 ANQGSEA. Here the CDR3 reads CSVEETGTGHDGYTF. CDR3 nucleotides: TGCAGCGTTGAAGAAACCGGGACAGGGCACGATGGCTACACCTTC. Supplemented by reference TRBV29-1 and TRBJ1-2, the full variable domain reads SAVISQKPSRDICQRGTSLTIQCQVDSQVTMMFWYRQQPGQSLTLIATANQGSEATYESGFVIDKFPISRPNLTFSTLTVSNMSPEDSSIYLCSVEETGTGHDGYTFGSGTRLTVV.

CDR3 in DNA: TGTGCCAGCAGTGCAGGGGGCTCCTACGAGCAGTACTTC. Protein: CASSAGGSYEQYF. V usage is TRBV2 and J usage is TRBJ2-7; 7 bases agree with TRBD1. This CDR3 is built from 13 residues. V lost 4 bases and J lost 0; bases outside the gene matches: 0. Germline V CDR1 and CDR2: SNHLY, FYNNEI.

The sample holds many counts of this clonotype. The chain has TRBV29-1 and TRBJ2-5; D unclear. Germline V gene sequence: CDR1 SQVTM, CDR2 ANQGSEA. Deletions cut 0 bases from V and 3 bases from J, with 11 bases between. CDR3 size: 14 residues. CDR3 sequence reads: CSVEDGLVEETQYF. As DNA, the CDR3 is TGCAGCGTTGAAGATGGGTTGGTAGAAGAGACCCAGTACTTC.

This clonotype was seen ten or more times. The chain links TRBV7-2 to TRBJ2-1; 12 bases are a match to TRBD1. The CDR3 covers 16 residues. Germline loops: CDR1 SGHTA, CDR2 FQGNSA. V shed 2 bases and J 7 bases; nucleotides not matched to a gene: 6. The CDR3 DNA follows: TGTGCCAGCAGCTTAAGTGGGACAGGGGGCAGGAATGAGCAGTTCTTC. Amino acid sequence: CASSLSGTGGRNEQFF.

This clonotype was observed at least ten times. The rearrangement links TRBV29-1 to TRBJ1-3; the D is unclear. Trimming shortened V by 2 bases and J by 2 bases, and 7 bases separated the two germline ends. There are 13 residues in the CDR3. Germline CDR1 SQVTM, CDR2 ANQGSEA. The CDR3 DNA reads TGCAGCGTTGAATTAGGGACTGGAAACACCATATATTTT. Its protein product is CSVELGTGNTIYF.

The sample holds many counts of this clonotype. The V call is TRBV12-3 or TRBV12-4, the J call TRBJ1-4; tentatively, D is TRBD1 (5 bases). The CDR3 loop spans 16 amino acids. Deletions cut 5 bases from V and 6 bases from J, with 19 bases between. For the CDR3, the DNA is TGTGCCAGCAGTCTTTCTCAGGGAGGGCAGGATGAAAAACTGTTTTTT. Translation: CASSLSQGGQDEKLFF.

Many counts were recorded for this clonotype. V and J are TRBV28 and TRBJ2-7; 8 bases match TRBD2. There are 14 residues in the CDR3. CDR1 MDHEN and CDR2 SYDVKM come from the germline V gene. The trim removed 7 bases at V and 3 bases at J, leaving 8 bases unmatched. The chain's CDR3 is CASKTPGLGYEQYF. The CDR3 DNA is TGTGCCAGCAAAACGCCGGGACTAGGCTACGAGCAGTACTTC.